This T cell receptor beta chain is drawn from a study of HIV-infected patients and healthy controls (dated by TCRdb to between 2013 and 2015). Background for the entire study: After three months of therapy, CD4 counts in about 90% of the 16 patients increased to a modest but significant degree while remaining below normal ranges. After a further year of therapy, viral load was undetectable in all patients, having already become undetectable in about 75% of the 16 patients by the second bleed. The question the study tested was whether immune perturbation and reconstitution could be captured by deep TCR repertoire sequencing of small blood samples from HIV patients. Relative to controls, total CDR3 counts per chain did not differ significantly, and patients lacked overall T-cell lymphocytopenia. The CD4:CD8 ratio rose slightly, whereas CD8 counts showed no consistent shift during early therapy.

Reverse transcription of approximately 530 ng RNA was performed with SuperScript III using primers directed against the alpha and beta constant regions. Separate alpha and beta chain libraries were made by chain-specific third strand synthesis with multiplexing indices. In the protocol, all rearrangements within a chain were amplified with a single primer pair so that primer bias was avoided, and molecular barcodes were added to each cDNA molecule. T4 RNA Ligase 1 joined purified cDNA to a 5' RACE adapter that carried a random hexamer and the SP2 sequencing primer site. With slow temperature ramps used to favor optimal annealing, second strand synthesis was primed from the SP2 site with Phusion polymerase. Each molecule's 12-nucleotide barcode consisted of two random hexamer sequences, both added before amplification and joined together. An amplification PCR of approximately 25 cycles with P5s and P7 primers came after a short first PCR that had added P5 and P7 adapter elements plus a second index. In total the libraries went through roughly 26 PCR cycles, after which the libraries were quantified on a Qubit, sized on a Bioanalyzer, and diluted to around 4 nM. Sequencing of the normalized libraries was done on an Illumina MiSeq using 2 x 250 paired-end kits. Reverse transcription reactions were cleaned up on MinElute columns and eluted into 9.5 to 10 ul Tris-Cl. Adapter ligations were incubated for about 20 hours at 16 degrees C and subsequently purified with AMPure XP beads at a 1:1 ratio. The paper's processing steps were these. A modified Decombinator that output V, J, insert and barcode information was used to process the demultiplexed FASTQ files. Sequences sharing a barcode but differing from the dominant sequence were discarded as errors, and barcodes clustered at Levenshtein distance 3 were counted to estimate original cDNA molecules. Downstream analyses used R packages ineq, vegan, igraph and RCytoscape, with IMGT nomenclature and CDR3 definitions. To avoid skew from clonal expansion, each TCR was counted once, and V gene usage was computed over distinct sequences. Unique CDR3 amino acid sequences within a donor were connected in similarity networks whenever two sequences differed by a single Levenshtein edit. Published HIV-specific CDR3s (around 100 alpha, 702 beta) and CMV-specific CDR3s (roughly 12 alpha, over 200 beta) were compiled and searched for in the repertoires. It was shown by random subsampling to size-matched repertoires that the decreased diversity of patients was not caused by their lower sequence numbers. In TCRdb, the public reads were trimmed at Q25 with fastp and aligned with MiXCR, with productive beta chains retained. CDR3 protein sequences are deduplicated, and each keeps its most common genes and DNA. In this record, the V and J calls reflect TCRdb's handling and not the investigators' own analysis. The sample contains several thousand distinct CDR3 sequences, 8.5% to 12% of them found a single time. The ten top clones hold 18% of the sample.

This clonotype was picked up many times. Its antigen is currently not known. No clone much larger than this one lies a single base away; base qualities are absent. What the study reported, not specific to this receptor: Slight age and sex profile differences between the study cohorts did not explain the observed diversity differences. Processing included only sixteen HIV-infected individuals, and this was regarded by the authors as a major limit on how widely the findings apply. Alpha-chain CDR3s from MAIT cells appeared at high frequency in healthy controls but were severely depleted in HIV+ repertoires. The study did not determine donor HLA types. Alpha-beta chain pairing was not determined in the samples. Most CMV-associated CDR3s became more frequent during therapy, although their change was not significant, whereas HIV-associated CDR3s showed a significant decrease in frequency. The therapy captured by the treated samples lasted only roughly twelve weeks, arguably too short a period to observe immune reconstitution given low adult thymic output. In size-matched repertoire data, the apparent post-therapy recovery of the Gini index in HIV-infected patients was not replicated. Healthy controls shared more CDR3s between individuals than HIV+ patients, by Jaccard index and by count of highly shared sequences. Unequal numbers of distinct sequences between patients and controls complicated comparisons, and size-matching overweighted rare events from HIV-infected data. The use of whole blood limited sequencing depth and precluded separation of the dynamics of distinct T-cell subpopulations. Compared with untreated HIV+ repertoires, healthy control repertoires had roughly threefold more distinct CDR3s and higher Shannon diversity. HIV-infected repertoires had significantly higher mean Gini indices than controls, possibly reflecting oligoclonality. Compared with controls, HIV-infected patients showed significantly different mean usage of eight alpha and eight beta V genes.

The study collected follow-up blood from HIV-infected patients roughly three months, about 14 weeks, after antiretroviral therapy began. Whole blood was used without cell fractionation, so the repertoire reflected all unsorted peripheral T cells. For RNA extraction, approximately 2.5 ml of peripheral blood was drawn into Tempus tubes. Enrollment excluded patients who had febrile or AIDS-related illness, tumors, hepatitis B or C coinfection, immunomodulatory therapy, recent vaccination or treatment interruptions. The TURBO-DNase kit was used to remove leftover genomic DNA, and GLOBINclear was used to deplete globin mRNA. V is pruned by 8 bases and J by 5 bases, leaving 12 bases of the junction without a gene match. Taken from cysteine to phenylalanine, the CDR3 has 15 residues. Of all the DNA, just the CDR3 is kept, 45 bases in frame from base 1. CDR1 MDHEN and CDR2 SYDVKM were looked up in the germline V gene.

The sequence was collected from an adult with HIV infection. The sequence links TRBV28 to TRBJ2-3; TRBD2 aligns with 8 central bases. This specimen consisted of blood, obtained during antiretroviral therapy. Here the CDR3 is given as CASPRPGGPLDTQYF. The DNA reads TGTGCCAGCCCGCGTCCGGGGGGGCCGCTAGATACGCAGTATTTT.